This entry is about one T cell receptor (beta chain). The antigen remains unidentified. PCR employed 60 Vbeta and 13 Jbeta primers. Profiled with immunoSEQ multiplex PCR; TCRdb holds only in-frame clones, not every one. The repertoire table contains roughly 34,000 clones. This entry comes from a study of cytomegalovirus exposure and HLA in healthy donors. General study findings and limits: An analysis done earlier found most TCR beta V segments productive about 87% or about 30% of the time. Specificity for CMV antigens was confirmed in vitro for a few of the CMV-associated chains. One cluster of highly shared sequence variants probably arose as a sequencing artifact.

This sequence was found in a woman between 35 and 50 years old in good health and CMV-seropositive. Sample: PBMCs.

CDR3 in DNA: TGTGCCACCCTATTTGGGCCTAACACTGAAGCTTTCTTT. It encodes CATLFGPNTEAFF. This chain links TRBV6-5 with TRBJ1-1; no definite D call. The CDR3 sequence is 13 residues long. Trimming shortened V by 10 bases and J by 2 bases, and 14 bases separated the two germline ends. CDR1 and CDR2 from the germline V gene are MNHEY and SVGAGI.